One and the same sample provided the 8 T cell receptor beta chains below, sequenced in a study of blood T cell repertoires in COVID-19. Sequencing was performed with immunoSEQ multiplex PCR; in TCRdb, only in-frame clones are kept and a portion is missing. The repertoire holds around 240,000 clones, more than 65% seen once, with roughly 1.4% in the top ten. Sample: peripheral blood. The receptors shown here come from a woman aged 40-49 years who had recovered from COVID-19.

The chain recombines TRBV5-5 with TRBJ1-1; D is uncertain. The CDR3 sequence is 13 residues long. CDR1 is SGHKS and CDR2 is YYEKEE in the germline V gene (reference sequence). V shed 3 bases and J shed 0 bases, with 6 bases lying between them. In DNA form, the CDR3 reads TGTGCCAGCAGCTCACAAATGAACACTGAAGCTTTCTTT. Protein: CASSSQMNTEAFF.

The chain carries TRBV28 and TRBJ2-7; 10 nucleotides match TRBD1. CDR3 length: 21 residues. Trimming at V came to 5 bases and at J to 5 bases, leaving 27 bases not matched to a gene. Germline V gene sequence: CDR1 MDHEN, CDR2 SYDVKM. The CDR3 protein is CASSPTFGDRGPRGARDEQYF. CDR3 nucleotides: TGTGCCAGCAGTCCTACGTTCGGGGACAGGGGACCGCGGGGGGCTAGGGACGAGCAGTACTTC.

This clone appeared a few times. V usage is TRBV30 and J usage is TRBJ1-3, with D uncertain. This CDR3 is 14 amino acids long. Germline CDR1 is GTSNPN and CDR2 is SVGIG (reference sequence). Between the trimmed V and J ends, which lost 0 bases and 4 bases, there was a span of 10 bases. CDR3 sequence reads: CAWSVLSPGNTIYF. Here the CDR3 DNA reads TGTGCCTGGAGTGTACTAAGCCCCGGAAACACCATATATTTT.

The gene calls are TRBV19 and TRBJ1-5; no reliable D call. The V and J ends lost 0 bases and 6 bases respectively, with 9 bases between them. Germline CDR1 and CDR2: LNHDA and SQIVND (reference sequence). The CDR3 runs 14 residues. The CDR3 protein is CASSIDYRSQPQHF. DNA of the CDR3: TGTGCCAGTAGTATAGATTACAGAAGTCAGCCCCAGCATTTT.

On this clone itself: Other nucleotide sequences from this sample produce the same CDR3. The genes are TRBV5-1 and TRBJ2-5; D is unclear. This CDR3 comprises 14 residues. Trimming cost V 0 bases and J 1 base, with 7 bases left between them. The V gene's germline CDR1 is SGHRS and CDR2 YFSETQ. The CDR3 sequence is CASSLGLSQETQYF. DNA for the CDR3: TGCGCCAGCAGCTTGGGGCTGTCCCAAGAGACCCAGTACTTC.

This chain joins TRBV30 and TRBJ1-6; 7 bases agree with TRBD1. V gave up 3 bases and J gave up 8 bases; unmatched junction bases: 10. Germline V gene lookup returns CDR1 GTSNPN and CDR2 SVGIG (reference sequence). There are 15 residues in the CDR3. Here the CDR3 reads CAWRPRDRWDSPLHF. As DNA, the CDR3 is TGTGCCTGGAGACCCCGGGACAGATGGGATTCACCCCTCCACTTT. The variable domain in full, completed from reference TRBV30 and TRBJ1-6, reads SQTIHQWPATLVQPVGSPLSLECTVEGTSNPNLYWYRQAAGRGLQLLFYSVGIGQISSEVPQNLSASRPQDRQFILSSKKLLLSDSGFYLCAWRPRDRWDSPLHFGNGTRLTVT.

J is TRBJ2-1 and V is TRBV6-2 or TRBV6-3, with D unclear. Trimming took off 0 bases at V and 1 base at J, with 13 bases between the two ends. Germline lookup yields CDR1 MNHEY and CDR2 SVGEGT. The CDR3 is 17 amino acids. CDR3 region: CASSYSIGQTSYNEQFF. CDR3 DNA: TGTGCCAGCAGTTACTCGATTGGGCAGACGTCCTACAATGAGCAGTTCTTC.

This chain connects TRBV11-3 to TRBJ1-1; D is perhaps TRBD1 (6 bases). Germline values: CDR1 SGHNT, CDR2 YENEEA. V was pared by 5 bases and J by 7 bases, with 11 bases between. This CDR3 is built from 12 residues. Here the CDR3 DNA reads TGTGCCAGCAGCCTCAGGGGATATGAAGCTTTCTTT. Residues: CASSLRGYEAFF.